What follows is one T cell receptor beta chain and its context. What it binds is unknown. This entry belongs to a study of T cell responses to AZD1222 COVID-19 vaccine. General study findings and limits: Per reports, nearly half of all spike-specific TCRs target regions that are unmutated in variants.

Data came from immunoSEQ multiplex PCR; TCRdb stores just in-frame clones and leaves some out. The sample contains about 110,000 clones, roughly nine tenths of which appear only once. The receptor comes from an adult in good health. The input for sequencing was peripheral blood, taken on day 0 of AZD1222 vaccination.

The CDR3 spells CASSLGRGRTGELFF. In nucleotides, the CDR3 is TGTGCCAGCAGCTTAGGAAGGGGGAGAACCGGGGAGCTGTTTTTT. V usage is TRBV7-6 and J usage is TRBJ2-2; tentatively, D is TRBD1 (6 bases). Per germline, CDR1 SGHVS and CDR2 FNYEAQ. V was cut by 1 base and J by 5 bases, with 11 bases left in between. This CDR3 spans 15 amino acids. Supplemented by reference TRBV7-6 and TRBJ2-2, the full variable domain reads GAGVSQSPRYKVTKRGQDVALRCDPISGHVSLYWYRQALGQGPEFLTYFNYEAQQDKSGLPNDRFSAERPEGSISTLTIQRTEQRDSAMYRCASSLGRGRTGELFFGEGSRLTVL.